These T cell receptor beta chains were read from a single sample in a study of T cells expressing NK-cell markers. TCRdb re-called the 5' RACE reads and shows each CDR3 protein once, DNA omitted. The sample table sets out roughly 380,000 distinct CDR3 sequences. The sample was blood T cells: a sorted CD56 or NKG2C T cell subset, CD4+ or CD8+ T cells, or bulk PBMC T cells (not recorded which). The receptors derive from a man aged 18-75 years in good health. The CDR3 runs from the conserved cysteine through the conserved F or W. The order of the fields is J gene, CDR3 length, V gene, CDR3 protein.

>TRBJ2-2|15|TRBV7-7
CASSRGGGYTGELFF
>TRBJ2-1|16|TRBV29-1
CSIDPTRASGYNEQFF
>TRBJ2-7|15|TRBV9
CASSGLAGGFYEQYF
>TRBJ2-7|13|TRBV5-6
CASSLAVLFEQYF
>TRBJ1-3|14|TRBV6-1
CASSLGAAGNTIYF
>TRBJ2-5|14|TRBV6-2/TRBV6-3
CASSYGGVQETQYF
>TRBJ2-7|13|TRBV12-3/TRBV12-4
CASRPPFSYEQYF
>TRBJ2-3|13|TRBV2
CASMDFLADTQYF
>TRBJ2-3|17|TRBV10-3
CAISGSGGASVTDTQYF
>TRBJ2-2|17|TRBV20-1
CSARDQGQGVVTGELFF
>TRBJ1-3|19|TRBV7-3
CASGLRVGQGPQAGNTIYF
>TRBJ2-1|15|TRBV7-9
CASTWDRESYNEQFF
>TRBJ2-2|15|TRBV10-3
CAIGDRGGNTGELFF
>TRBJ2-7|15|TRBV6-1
CASSEQPSPLYEQYF